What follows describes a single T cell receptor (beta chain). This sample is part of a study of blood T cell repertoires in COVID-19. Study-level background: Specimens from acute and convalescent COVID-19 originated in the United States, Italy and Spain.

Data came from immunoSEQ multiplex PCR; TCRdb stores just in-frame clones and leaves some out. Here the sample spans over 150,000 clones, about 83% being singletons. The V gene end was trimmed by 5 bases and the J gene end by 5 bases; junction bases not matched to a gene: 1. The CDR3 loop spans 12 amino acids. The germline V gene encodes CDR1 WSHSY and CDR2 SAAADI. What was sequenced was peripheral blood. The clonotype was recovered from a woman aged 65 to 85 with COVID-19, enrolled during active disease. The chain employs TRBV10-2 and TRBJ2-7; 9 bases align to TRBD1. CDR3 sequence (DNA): TGCGCCAGCAGTAACAGGGGGCACGAGCAGTACTTC. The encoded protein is CASSNRGHEQYF.